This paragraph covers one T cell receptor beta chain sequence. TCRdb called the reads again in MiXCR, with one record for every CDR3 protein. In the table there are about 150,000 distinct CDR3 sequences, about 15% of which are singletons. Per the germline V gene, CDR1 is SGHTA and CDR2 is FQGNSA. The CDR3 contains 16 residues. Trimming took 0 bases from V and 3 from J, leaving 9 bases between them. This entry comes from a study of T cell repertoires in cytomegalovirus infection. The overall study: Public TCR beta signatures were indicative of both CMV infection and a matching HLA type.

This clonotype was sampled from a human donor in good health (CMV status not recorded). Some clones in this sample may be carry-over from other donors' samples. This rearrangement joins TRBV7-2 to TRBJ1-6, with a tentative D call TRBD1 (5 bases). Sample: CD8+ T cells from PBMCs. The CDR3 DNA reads TGTGCCAGCAGCTTAGCCCAGGGCGGCTATAATTCACCCCTCCACTTT. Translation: CASSLAQGGYNSPLHF.